This TCR beta chain was sequenced in a study of blood T cell repertoires in COVID-19. Across the whole study: COVID-19 samples from acute and convalescent phases originated in the United States, Italy and Spain. PBMCs, B-cell-depleted T cells, or T cells provided the cDNA or gDNA that made up the material.

As originally analysed: Counts of nucleated cells, estimated from reference gene primer amplification, were obtained. Some clones are missing from TCRdb's copy, which holds only in-frame ones; the method was immunoSEQ multiplex PCR. V and J calls plus clone size are reproduced from that table; the DNA served to infer D and trimming. The table includes roughly 120,000 clones, 88% detected once. The V gene end was trimmed by 5 bases and the J gene end by 8 bases; junction bases not matched to a gene: 19. CDR1 SGHTA and CDR2 FQGNSA come from the germline V gene. CDR3 length equals 17 residues. This clone was detected once.

The V gene is TRBV7-2, the J gene TRBJ1-2, with 8 bases aligning to TRBD1. The sample consisted of peripheral blood. This clonotype was obtained from a woman between 50 and 59 years old with acute or convalescent COVID-19. Written as DNA, the CDR3 is TGTGCCAGCAGCCTTCTCGTTCTTAGGGACAGGCAGCAAGGCTACACCTTC. Encoded protein: CASSLLVLRDRQQGYTF.